In this sample, the clone carrying this T cell receptor (beta chain) turned up once. No antigen is known for it. The record originates from a study of cytomegalovirus exposure and HLA in healthy donors. As for the study in general: The platform used for the 95 to 150 validation repertoires matched that of the approximately 670 first-cohort repertoires, a later analysis reported.

Assay used: immunoSEQ multiplex PCR; TCRdb lists only in-frame clones, some missing. Seen here are more than 200,000 clones, roughly 84% observed once, and the top ten hold 12%. Study findings and constraints: Altogether, some 170 TCR beta chains were recorded as cytomegalovirus-associated. Many donors carried some public TCRs, although rarity characterized most TCR sequences.

Material: PBMCs. The origin of this receptor is a man aged 18 to 30 in good health and CMV-seropositive.

CDR3 DNA sequence: TGTGCCTGGAGTGTGTGGGAAGGGACTGAAGCTTTCTTT. This sequence encodes CAWSVWEGTEAFF. V and J are TRBV30 and TRBJ1-1; D call uncertain. The CDR3 is 13 amino acids. Germline assignment: CDR1 GTSNPN and CDR2 SVGIG (reference sequence). The V end was cut by 0 bases, the J end by 5 bases, with 10 bases between. Supplemented by reference TRBV30 and TRBJ1-1, the full variable domain reads SQTIHQWPATLVQPVGSPLSLECTVEGTSNPNLYWYRQAAGRGLQLLFYSVGIGQISSEVPQNLSASRPQDRQFILSSKKLLLSDSGFYLCAWSVWEGTEAFFGQGTRLTVV.